Below are 22 T cell receptor beta chains sequenced from a single sample in a study of post-analysis software for immune sequencing data. Overall study results and limits: Comparison of patients with controls showed about 5 TRBV segments more frequent in patients, TRBV5-6, TRBV5-1 and TRBV20-1 among them.

These receptors have no known antigen. The library was made from cDNA and included unique molecular identifiers. Each CDR3 protein gets one entry after TCRdb re-called the PCR reads with MiXCR. The sample lists about 560,000 distinct CDR3 sequences, 44% occurring once. The sequencing input was blood. The receptors were gathered from a girl aged 5 to 17 with multiple sclerosis.

J is TRBJ2-1 and V is TRBV5-1; unclear D gene. Per germline, CDR1 SGHRS and CDR2 YFSETQ. The CDR3 spans 15 residues. The ends were cut back, 4 bases at V and 0 bases at J, with 11 bases in the middle. DNA of the CDR3: TGCGCCAGCAGCCCGGACGTGGGCTCCTACAATGAGCAGTTCTTC. This translates into CASSPDVGSYNEQFF.

CDR3 loop: CSVGTGNQPQHF. The CDR3 bases are TGCAGCGTGGGGACGGGCAATCAGCCCCAGCATTTT. V usage is TRBV29-1 and J usage is TRBJ1-5; maybe TRBD1 (5 bases). This CDR3 is 12 amino acids long. The V gene lost 6 bases and the J gene lost 2 bases, with 8 bases spanning the gap. The germline V gene encodes CDR1 SQVTM and CDR2 ANQGSEA.

Only a few counts were recorded for this clonotype. CDR3 nucleotides: TGCAGCGTTGAACCCCCGGGACTAGCGGGAGGCGAGCAGTACTTC. Protein sequence: CSVEPPGLAGGEQYF. V usage is TRBV29-1 and J usage is TRBJ2-7, with 15 nucleotides matching TRBD2. The CDR3 is 15 residues long. Trimming took 2 bases from V and 6 from J; bases not matched to a gene: 5. From germline, CDR1 is SQVTM and CDR2 ANQGSEA.

This clonotype turned up a few times. The J gene is TRBJ2-3, the V gene TRBV11-3; no reliable D call. CDR3 size: 13 residues. Trimming took off 9 bases at V and 0 bases at J, with 10 bases between the two ends. Germline values: CDR1 SGHNT, CDR2 YENEEA. The chain's CDR3 is CASRPGSTDTQYF. In DNA, the CDR3 is TGTGCCAGTCGGCCCGGGAGCACAGATACGCAGTATTTT.

This clonotype was counted between two and nine times. The chain joins TRBV10-3 to TRBJ2-3; 7 nucleotides line up with TRBD1. Per the germline V gene, CDR1 is ENHRY and CDR2 is SYGVKD. With V trimmed by 11 bases and J by 0 bases, 8 bases remained unmatched. This CDR3 comprises 14 residues. CDR3 amino acids: CAARDSPSTDTQYF. CDR3 coding DNA: TGTGCCGCGAGGGACAGTCCTAGCACAGATACGCAGTATTTT.

The rearrangement joins TRBV12-3 or TRBV12-4 to TRBJ2-1, with D possibly being TRBD2 (6 bases). The CDR3 covers 12 residues. The V gene lost 7 bases and the J gene lost 10 bases, with 14 bases spanning the gap. The CDR3 DNA is TGTGCCAGCACCGCGGGGCCATCGGAGCAGTTCTTC. It yields the protein CASTAGPSEQFF.

The chain has TRBV29-1 and TRBJ2-7, with a weak D call TRBD1 (6 bases). The CDR3 runs to 11 residues. Germline V lookup: CDR1 SQVTM, CDR2 ANQGSEA. With 7 bases removed from V and 7 bases from J, the gap between germline ends came to 14 bases. CDR3: CSATGNGEQYF. Written as DNA, the CDR3 is TGCAGCGCCACAGGGAATGGTGAGCAGTACTTC.

The chain couples TRBV4-1 to TRBJ2-1; D ambiguous. The germline V gene encodes CDR1 MGHRA and CDR2 YSYEKL. The CDR3 is 14 amino acids. Trimming left V 4 bases short and J 5 bases short, with 12 bases between. CDR3 DNA sequence: TGCGCCAGCAGCCGTAAGAAGGACGACAATGAGCAGTTCTTC. Translated, it gives CASSRKKDDNEQFF.

This sequence joins TRBV5-1 and TRBJ2-1, with D unresolved. Germline-derived CDR1 and CDR2 are SGHRS and YFSETQ. Trimming shortened V by 1 base and J by 2 bases, and 13 bases separated the two germline ends. The CDR3 covers 16 residues. As DNA, the CDR3 is TGCGCCAGCAGCTTGAGCCGCATCCTTACCTACAATGAGCAGTTCTTC. Translating it yields CASSLSRILTYNEQFF.

This clonotype was seen a single time. V and J are TRBV7-9 and TRBJ1-5; D unresolved. The CDR3 is made up of 15 amino acids. Trimming removed 1 base from V and 6 bases from J, with 13 bases in between. Germline loops: CDR1 SEHNR, CDR2 FQNEAQ (reference sequence). CDR3 sequence (DNA): TGTGCCAGCAGCTTAGGCCAGAATGGCAGTCAGCCCCAGCATTTT. It encodes CASSLGQNGSQPQHF.

In its sample, this clonotype was seen a few times. The chain combines TRBV3-1 with TRBJ2-5, with 7 positions matching TRBD1. V was pared by 4 bases and J by 1 base, with 9 bases of the junction left unmatched. Germline assignment: CDR1 LGHDT and CDR2 YNNKEL (reference sequence). CDR3 length: 16 residues. The CDR3 region is CASSLLRDSLQETQYF. In nucleotides, the CDR3 is TGTGCCAGCAGCCTACTCCGGGACAGCCTCCAAGAGACCCAGTACTTC.

The chain recombines TRBV12-3 or TRBV12-4 with TRBJ2-1, with 8 bases aligning to TRBD2. CDR3 length: 17 residues. V gave up 3 bases and J gave up 0 bases; unmatched junction bases: 7. The CDR3 loop is CASSFIAGTSSYNEQFF. The CDR3 DNA sequence: TGTGCCAGCAGTTTTATAGCGGGAACGAGCTCCTACAATGAGCAGTTCTTC.

The sample holds a few counts of this clonotype. The CDR3 nucleotides are TGTGCCAGCAGCGTCTCCCGGGGGGGAGGCTTGGAGACCCAGTACTTC. It yields the protein CASSVSRGGGLETQYF. The rearrangement uses TRBV9 and TRBJ2-5, with TRBD2 identical over 8 bases. The ends lost 2 bases at V and 5 bases at J; junction bases unmatched: 11. This CDR3 contains 16 residues. Per the germline V gene, CDR1 is SGDLS and CDR2 is YYNGEE.

The chain is built from TRBV10-3 and TRBJ2-1; TRBD2 aligns across 10 bases. Trimming removed 3 bases from V and 5 bases from J; junction bases left unmatched: 7. The CDR3 is made up of 16 amino acids. Germline loops: CDR1 ENHRY, CDR2 SYGVKD. CDR3 amino acids: CAISDGVSGGNNEQFF. Written as DNA, the CDR3 is TGTGCCATCAGTGATGGTGTTAGCGGGGGGAACAATGAGCAGTTCTTC.

This clonotype has more than one count but fewer than ten. The CDR3 DNA follows: TGCAGCGTTGAGGCGGTTAGCACAGATACGCAGTATTTT. This encodes CSVEAVSTDTQYF. The gene calls are TRBV29-1 and TRBJ2-3; D not resolved. The CDR3 length is 13 residues. Trimming cost V 3 bases and J 0 bases, with 7 bases left between them. CDR1 and CDR2 from the germline V gene are SQVTM and ANQGSEA.

The chain is built from TRBV29-1 and TRBJ2-3; D is perhaps TRBD1 or TRBD2 (5 bases each). This CDR3 is 14 amino acids long. The germline CDR1 and CDR2 sequences are SQVTM and ANQGSEA. V was cut by 3 bases and J by 6 bases, with 16 bases left in between. CDR3 protein: CSVDGDHHRDTQYF. The CDR3 DNA is TGCAGCGTTGATGGGGACCACCACCGGGATACGCAGTATTTT.

The chain has TRBV5-1 and TRBJ2-3; the match to TRBD1 covers 11 bases. The CDR3 is 17 amino acids. The V segment lost 4 bases and the J segment 8 bases; nucleotides outside the gene matches: 15. Germline CDR1 is SGHRS and CDR2 is YFSETQ. CDR3 DNA sequence: TGCGCCAGCAGCCCCATAATGGGACAGGGGGTGTCAGGTACGCAGTATTTT. It codes for CASSPIMGQGVSGTQYF.

Only a few counts were recorded for this clonotype. This chain uses TRBV20-1 with TRBJ2-7; D is ambiguous. The CDR3 extends over 15 amino acids. Germline CDR1 reads DFQATT; CDR2 reads SNEGSKA (reference sequence). Trimming took off 5 bases at V and 1 base at J, with 18 bases between the two ends. CDR3 residues: CSAAPWSRQSYEQYF. CDR3 DNA sequence: TGCAGTGCTGCCCCCTGGAGCAGGCAGTCCTACGAGCAGTACTTC.

The rearrangement links TRBV6-1 to TRBJ2-1; D may be TRBD1 (6 bases). V gave up 3 bases and J gave up 1 base, with 10 bases separating them. Germline V gene sequence: CDR1 MNHNS, CDR2 SASEGT. The CDR3 is 15 residues long. CDR3 loop: CASSEQGTSYNEQFF. The CDR3 DNA sequence: TGTGCCAGCAGTGAGCAGGGGACGTCCTACAATGAGCAGTTCTTC.

The genes are TRBV3-1 and TRBJ2-7; a possible D gene is TRBD1 (6 bases). Germline assignment: CDR1 LGHDT and CDR2 YNNKEL (reference sequence). The CDR3 contains 16 residues. The V end lost 1 base, the J end lost 3 bases, and 16 bases lay between the germline ends. DNA for the CDR3: TGTGCCAGCAGCCAAGGAGGACACCCCAGGGGCTACGAGCAGTACTTC. As protein: CASSQGGHPRGYEQYF.

The chain links TRBV7-2 to TRBJ2-1; weak D call: TRBD2 (5 bases). From germline, CDR1 is SGHTA and CDR2 FQGNSA. The CDR3 totals 11 residues. Trimming shortened V by 5 bases and J by 8 bases, and 7 bases separated the two germline ends. CDR3 sequence (DNA): TGTGCCAGCAGCCGTAGCGATGAGCAGTTCTTC. Translated: CASSRSDEQFF.

This clonotype appeared once. This rearrangement joins TRBV20-1 to TRBJ2-7; D is uncertain. V was pared by 6 bases and J by 1 base, with 7 bases between. CDR1 and CDR2 (germline): DFQATT, SNEGSKA (reference sequence). This CDR3 contains 11 residues. The CDR3 DNA reads as TGCAGTGCCACGGGTTCCTACGAGCAGTACTTC. It specifies CSATGSYEQYF.